Shown below are 27 T cell receptor beta chains from a single sample sequenced in a study of OX40 agonist ivuxolimab in advanced cancers. Repertoires were generated with immunoSEQ multiplex PCR, while TCRdb's copy carries only in-frame clones and drops some. The sample shows around 60,000 clones, 80% to 90% of them seen only once. Sequences were derived from CD4+ or CD8+ T cells sorted from blood, sampled in a trial of the OX40 agonist ivuxolimab. Receptors were obtained from an adult with an advanced solid tumor such as melanoma, head and neck, liver or kidney cancer.

This chain joins TRBV30 and TRBJ2-5; D is perhaps TRBD2 (6 bases). Trimming took off 3 bases at V and 7 bases at J, with 18 bases between the two ends. The length of the CDR3 is 14 residues. Germline values: CDR1 GTSNPN, CDR2 SVGIG (reference sequence). Written as DNA, the CDR3 is TGTGCCTGGAGCCCACGGGGGATCCCCCGGACCCAGTACTTC. It translates to CAWSPRGIPRTQYF.

The chain recombines TRBV7-8 with TRBJ2-1; 15 bases map to TRBD2. Trimming at V came to 4 bases and at J to 8 bases, leaving 18 bases not matched to a gene. Germline V gene lookup returns CDR1 SGHVS and CDR2 FQNEAQ. The CDR3 runs 20 residues. The CDR3 loop reads CASSSTVPGLAGGPGDEQFF. CDR3 DNA: TGTGCCAGCAGCTCGACAGTCCCCGGACTAGCGGGAGGGCCAGGGGATGAGCAGTTCTTC.

This clone has just a few counts. The J gene is TRBJ2-7, the V gene TRBV10-2; 7 positions match TRBD2. Trimming at V came to 2 bases and at J to 0 bases, leaving 4 bases not matched to a gene. This CDR3 region has 15 residues. Germline V lookup: CDR1 WSHSY, CDR2 SAAADI. DNA of the CDR3: TGCGCCAGCAGTGAGGTCGGCGGGAGCTCCTACGAGCAGTACGTC. Translated: CASSEVGGSSYEQYV.

The rearrangement uses TRBV7-9 and TRBJ2-5, with TRBD2 matching 7 bases. The tail of the sequence fits TRBJ2-7 better, so the J call may be wrong. The V gene's germline CDR1 is SEHNR and CDR2 FQNEAQ (reference sequence). The CDR3 loop spans 18 amino acids. CDR3 residues: CASSPYGRRQPITYEQYF. The CDR3 DNA follows: TGTGCCAGCAGCCCTTACGGGAGGAGACAGCCGATAACCTACGAGCAGTACTTC.

This clone was seen once. V usage is TRBV21-1 and J usage is TRBJ2-7; the table's D call of TRBD2 was not tested on the DNA. TRBV21-1 is a known pseudogene. The CDR3 has 16 residues. The CDR3 region is CASSKAGLAGYHEQYV. In nucleotides, the CDR3 is TGTGCCAGCAGCAAAGCAGGGCTAGCGGGATATCACGAGCAGTACGTC.

V usage is TRBV19 and J usage is TRBJ2-3, with TRBD1 as a possible D gene (6 bases). Trimming took off 3 bases at V and 2 bases at J, with 12 bases between the two ends. The CDR3 length is 15 residues. Germline V lookup: CDR1 LNHDA, CDR2 SQIVND (reference sequence). The CDR3 DNA follows: TGTGCCAGTAGTATTACAGGGCTGGACACAGATACGCAGTATTTT. Translating gives CASSITGLDTDTQYF.

This clone was detected a few times. V is TRBV7-9 and J is TRBJ1-1, with 8 bases lining up with TRBD1. CDR3 length equals 14 residues. Germline V gene sequence: CDR1 SEHNR, CDR2 FQNEAQ (reference sequence). With V trimmed by 4 bases and J by 6 bases, 7 bases remained unmatched. CDR3 in amino acids: CASSSIRGLAEAFF. The CDR3 coding sequence is TGTGCCAGCAGCTCGATCAGGGGGCTGGCTGAAGCTTTCTTT.

The J gene is TRBJ1-1, the V gene TRBV15; no clear D. V lost 3 bases and J lost 1, with 12 bases in between. Germline CDR1 LNHNV, CDR2 YYDKDF (reference sequence). This CDR3 region has 15 residues. This CDR3 reads CATSRPNTENTEAFF. Here the CDR3 DNA reads TGTGCCACCAGCAGGCCAAATACAGAGAACACTGAAGCTTTCTTT.

Here the CDR3 DNA reads TGTGCCAGCAGCGTAGGGGTCGGACAAGAGACCCAGTACTTC. Translating it yields CASSVGVGQETQYF. This chain connects TRBV9 to TRBJ2-5; D is undetermined. The V and J ends lost 0 bases and 2 bases respectively, with 8 bases between them. Germline loops: CDR1 SGDLS, CDR2 YYNGEE. The CDR3 is made up of 14 amino acids.

V and J are TRBV4-3 and TRBJ1-3; D gene unclear. Trimming left V 0 bases short and J 1 base short, with 7 bases between. The V gene's germline CDR1 is LGHNA and CDR2 YSLEER. The length of the CDR3 is 15 residues. CDR3 sequence: CASSQDGFSGNTIYF. As DNA, the CDR3 is TGCGCCAGCAGCCAAGACGGATTTTCTGGAAACACCATATATTTT.

V gene TRBV19 combines with J gene TRBJ2-1, with a tentative D call TRBD2 (5 bases). The V gene's germline CDR1 is LNHDA and CDR2 SQIVND (reference sequence). The CDR3 has 16 residues. Trimming took off 3 bases at V and 0 bases at J, with 12 bases between the two ends. CDR3: CASSIPGISSYNEQFF. Written as DNA, the CDR3 is TGTGCCAGTAGTATCCCCGGGATTAGCTCCTACAATGAGCAGTTCTTC.

The chain couples TRBV6-4 to TRBJ2-5, with D tentatively TRBD1 (6 bases). Trimming cost V 7 bases and J 7 bases, with 25 bases left between them. Germline lookup yields CDR1 MRHNA and CDR2 SNTAGT. This CDR3 has 16 amino acids. The DNA for the CDR3 is TGTGCCAGCACCCACGGTCAAGGGAAAAGCAGGGGGACCCAGTACTTC. Amino acid sequence: CASTHGQGKSRGTQYF.

The chain couples TRBV4-3 to TRBJ2-7; 10 positions match TRBD1. V lost 4 bases to trimming and J lost 7 bases; unmatched junction nucleotides: 7. The CDR3 is 14 amino acids. Germline V gives CDR1 LGHNA, CDR2 YSLEER. The CDR3 DNA reads as TGCGCCAGCAGCCTTGACAGGGGGCGCAGGGAGCAGTACTTC. Translated: CASSLDRGRREQYF.

This clone was detected once. The chain recombines TRBV7-8 with TRBJ1-2; D perhaps matches TRBD1 (5 bases). Germline assignment: CDR1 SGHVS and CDR2 FQNEAQ. V lost 8 bases and J lost 7, with 17 bases in between. The CDR3 loop spans 13 amino acids. CDR3 DNA: TGTGCCAGCTCGTGGGGACCCCTAGGTGGCTACACCTTC. Its protein product is CASSWGPLGGYTF.

This rearrangement joins TRBV6-5 to TRBJ2-7; D might be TRBD1 or TRBD2, each matching 5 bases. Trimming pared 5 bases from V and 8 bases from J, leaving 13 bases between. This CDR3 has 12 amino acids. Germline CDR1 MNHEY, CDR2 SVGAGI. CDR3 sequence (DNA): TGTGCCAGCAGTCTCGGGACGGAAAAGCAGTACTTC. Translated: CASSLGTEKQYF.

The chain links TRBV25-1 to TRBJ1-2; D not resolved. The V gene lost 3 bases and the J gene lost 8 bases, with 13 bases spanning the gap. Looked up from germline, CDR1 is MGHDK and CDR2 is SYGVNS. The CDR3 is made up of 13 amino acids. The CDR3 DNA reads as TGTGCCAGCAGTGATACATTAGGAGGCGGCTACACCTTC. Its translation is CASSDTLGGGYTF.

This chain uses TRBV9 with TRBJ2-1; D is unclear. The CDR3 is 15 amino acids. Trimming removed 1 base at V and 1 base at J, with 9 bases between. The germline V gene encodes CDR1 SGDLS and CDR2 YYNGEE. Here the CDR3 DNA reads TGTGCCAGCAGCGTACGTACCGGATCCTACAATGAGCAGTTCTTC. This gives the protein CASSVRTGSYNEQFF.

V and J are TRBV5-4 and TRBJ2-7; maybe TRBD2 (6 bases). V lost 0 bases to trimming and J lost 6 bases, with 10 bases between them. The CDR3 is 13 amino acids. CDR1 and CDR2 from the germline V gene are SGHNT and YYREEE (reference sequence). The CDR3, as DNA: TGTGCCAGCAGCTTGGAAGTGGAGGGCGAGCAGTACTTC. This codes for CASSLEVEGEQYF.

This rearrangement joins TRBV4-3 to TRBJ2-2; 7 nucleotides line up with TRBD1. The CDR3 spans 19 residues. V shed 1 base and J 2 bases; nucleotides not matched to a gene: 13. Germline CDR1 reads LGHNA; CDR2 reads YSLEER. The CDR3 protein is CASSQGFFPGQPNTGELFF. The CDR3 DNA reads as TGCGCCAGCAGCCAAGGATTCTTCCCGGGACAGCCTAACACCGGGGAGCTGTTTTTT.

CDR3 nucleotide sequence: TGTGCCAGCTCACCCCAAAACAGGGATCAGCCCCAGCATTTT. It codes for CASSPQNRDQPQHF. This sequence joins TRBV18 and TRBJ1-5, with TRBD1 as a possible D gene (6 bases). CDR3 size: 14 residues. Per the germline V gene, CDR1 is KGHSH and CDR2 is LQKENI. The V end lost 3 bases, the J end lost 5 bases, and 11 bases lay between the germline ends.

The rearrangement links TRBV7-8 to TRBJ2-5; D call uncertain. Germline values: CDR1 SGHVS, CDR2 FQNEAQ. V was cut by 5 bases and J by 5 bases, with 24 bases left in between. CDR3 length equals 17 residues. The CDR3: CASSPRSKTSDGETQYF. CDR3 nucleotide sequence: TGTGCCAGCAGCCCGCGGTCCAAGACGAGCGATGGGGAGACCCAGTACTTC.

V and J are TRBV5-4 and TRBJ2-1, with D possibly being TRBD1 (6 bases). V shed 2 bases and J shed 4 bases, with 13 bases lying between them. This CDR3 comprises 15 residues. From germline, CDR1 is SGHNT and CDR2 YYREEE (reference sequence). CDR3 loop: CASSFGATGYNEQFF. The CDR3 nucleotides are TGTGCCAGCAGCTTTGGGGCGACAGGTTACAATGAGCAGTTCTTC. Variable domain in full (rest from reference TRBV5-4 and TRBJ2-1): ETGVTQSPTHLIKTRGQQVTLRCSSQSGHNTVSWYQQALGQGPQFIFQYYREEENGRGNFPPRFSGLQFPNYSSELNVNALELDDSALYLCASSFGATGYNEQFFGPGTRLTVL.

The chain is built from TRBV29-1 and TRBJ1-2, with a tentative D call TRBD1 (6 bases). CDR1 and CDR2 from the germline V gene are SQVTM and ANQGSEA. V dropped 1 base and J dropped 3 bases, with 15 bases sitting between them. CDR3 size: 15 residues. This CDR3 reads CSVEGGGGEYYGYTF. Written as DNA, the CDR3 is TGCAGCGTTGAAGGAGGAGGGGGGGAGTACTATGGCTACACCTTC.

This sequence joins TRBV7-2 and TRBJ1-2; no clear D gene. The V gene lost 1 base and the J gene lost 3 bases, with 6 bases spanning the gap. The CDR3 is made up of 13 amino acids. The germline V gene has CDR1 SGHTA and CDR2 FQGNSA. DNA of the CDR3: TGTGCCAGCAGCTTAGAGCAGGACTATGGCTACACCTTC. It yields the protein CASSLEQDYGYTF.

V gene TRBV5-1 combines with J gene TRBJ1-1; the D is unclear. This CDR3 region has 14 residues. Trimming shortened V by 4 bases and J by 1 base, and 11 bases separated the two germline ends. Germline V lookup: CDR1 SGHRS, CDR2 YFSETQ. The CDR3 bases are TGCGCCAGCAGCCCTCGGACTGAGAACACTGAAGCTTTCTTT. Translated, it gives CASSPRTENTEAFF.

This rearrangement joins TRBV5-1 to TRBJ2-5; D is possibly TRBD1 (6 bases). Germline CDR1 and CDR2: SGHRS and YFSETQ. Trimming shortened V by 6 bases and J by 4 bases, and 13 bases separated the two germline ends. The CDR3 covers 13 residues. CDR3 in DNA: TGCGCCAGCACCTCACAAGGGGGAGAGACCCAGTACTTC. This gives the protein CASTSQGGETQYF.

The CDR3 nucleotides read TGTGCCAGCAGTGGAGGGGGTGCCAGTCAGCCCCAGCATTTT. It yields the protein CASSGGGASQPQHF. The chain recombines TRBV2 with TRBJ1-5; maybe TRBD1 (6 bases). Per germline, CDR1 SNHLY and CDR2 FYNNEI. This CDR3 is built from 14 residues. V was trimmed by 4 bases and J by 6 bases, leaving 13 bases between them.